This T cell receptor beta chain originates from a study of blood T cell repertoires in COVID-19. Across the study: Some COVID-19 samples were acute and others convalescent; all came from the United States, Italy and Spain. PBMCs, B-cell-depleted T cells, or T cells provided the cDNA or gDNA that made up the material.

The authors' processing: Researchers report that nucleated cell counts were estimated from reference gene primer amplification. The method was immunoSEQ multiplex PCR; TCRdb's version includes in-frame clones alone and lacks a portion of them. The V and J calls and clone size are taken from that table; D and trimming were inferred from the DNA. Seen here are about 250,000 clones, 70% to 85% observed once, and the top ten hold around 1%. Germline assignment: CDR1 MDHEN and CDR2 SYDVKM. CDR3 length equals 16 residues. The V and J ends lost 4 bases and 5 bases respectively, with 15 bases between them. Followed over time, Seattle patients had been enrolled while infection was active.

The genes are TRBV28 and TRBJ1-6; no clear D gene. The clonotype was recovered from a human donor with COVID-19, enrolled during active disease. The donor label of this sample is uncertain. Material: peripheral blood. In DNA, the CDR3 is TGTGCCAGCAGTTCCCCGGGGATATATGATAATTCACCCCTCCACTTT. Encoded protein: CASSSPGIYDNSPLHF.